This TCR beta chain originates from a study of shared clonotypes between healthy human individuals. Whole-study results and caveats: Estimated clonotype richness was generally higher in naive than memory subsets.

With 3 bases clipped from V and 3 bases from J, the junction kept 8 bases outside the gene matches. This CDR3 comprises 16 residues. The germline gives CDR1 SGHTA, CDR2 FQGNSA. The protocol was immunoSEQ multiplex PCR, while the TCRdb copy is restricted to in-frame clones and leaves out a portion. The top ten clones hold 0.14% of a sample with roughly 2.5 million clones, roughly 92% of them seen once. To note about this clone: Its antigen is unidentified.

Input material: naive CD4+ T cells sorted from blood. Subset specified: CD45RA+ positively selected. The rearrangement links TRBV7-2 to TRBJ2-4; 7 bases map to TRBD1. The sequence derives from a man between 18 and 35 years old in good health. The CDR3 loop reads CASSLGQPKGKNIQYF. The CDR3 DNA reads TGTGCCAGCAGCTTGGGACAGCCTAAAGGCAAAAACATTCAGTACTTC.